These 28 T cell receptor beta chains came from one sample sequenced in a study of Tregs in tolerant kidney transplant recipients. Sequencing used immunoSEQ multiplex PCR; TCRdb keeps in-frame clones, though not all of them. This sample has about 240,000 clones, with about 80% found just once. The material sequenced was CD4+ T cells from blood. These TCRs come from a human donor in good health.

This chain joins TRBV7-8 and TRBJ2-1; 8 nucleotides agree with TRBD2. V gave up 3 bases and J gave up 7 bases; unmatched junction bases: 11. Germline V gene lookup returns CDR1 SGHVS and CDR2 FQNEAQ. This CDR3 is built from 16 residues. This chain's CDR3 is CASSFSSGRNTNEQFF. CDR3 in DNA: TGTGCCAGCAGCTTTTCGAGCGGGAGAAACACTAATGAGCAGTTCTTC.

The rearrangement joins TRBV29-1 to TRBJ1-3, with TRBD1 matching 7 bases. CDR3 length equals 14 residues. The J segment lost 2 bases and the V segment lost 8 bases, leaving 9 bases of the junction unmatched. The germline CDR1 and CDR2 sequences are SQVTM and ANQGSEA. The DNA of the CDR3 is TGCAGCTTTAGACAGGGTTTCACTGGAAACACCATATATTTT. The encoded protein is CSFRQGFTGNTIYF.

The chain couples TRBV2 to TRBJ1-2, with D possibly matching TRBD1 (5 bases). Trimming removed 3 bases from V and 8 bases from J, with 13 bases in between. The V gene's germline CDR1 is SNHLY and CDR2 FYNNEI. The CDR3 covers 13 residues. CDR3 coding DNA: TGTGCCAGCAGTGAGGACCAGGGATTCGGCTACACCTTC. As protein: CASSEDQGFGYTF.

The genes are TRBV27 and TRBJ1-2, with D uncertain. The germline V gene has CDR1 MNHEY and CDR2 SMNVEV (reference sequence). The V end was cut by 5 bases, the J end by 1 base, with 14 bases between. The length of the CDR3 is 15 residues. The chain's CDR3 is CASSPISLLNYGYTF. As DNA, the CDR3 is TGTGCCAGCAGTCCTATCTCCCTACTTAACTATGGCTACACCTTC.

The gene calls are TRBV4-2 and TRBJ1-4; D not resolved. The CDR3 runs 16 residues. In germline, CDR1 is LGHNA, CDR2 YNFKEQ. V shed 0 bases and J shed 5 bases, with 13 bases lying between them. The chain's CDR3 is CASSQDLRGFNEKLFF. The CDR3 DNA follows: TGTGCCAGCAGCCAAGATCTGCGAGGGTTCAATGAAAAACTGTTTTTT.

The chain is built from TRBV10-3 and TRBJ2-7, with D perhaps assigned TRBD1 or TRBD2 (5 bases each). Germline CDR1 and CDR2: ENHRY and SYGVKD. Deletions cut 3 bases from V and 0 bases from J, with 12 bases between. The CDR3 runs 15 residues. The CDR3 DNA is TGTGCCATCAGTGATACGGGGCACAGCTCCTACGAGCAGTACTTC. Translation: CAISDTGHSSYEQYF.

This clone appeared a few times. The gene calls are TRBV2 and TRBJ1-4, with 8 positions matching TRBD1. V was clipped by 7 bases and J by 8 bases; unmatched bases: 12. Germline V lookup: CDR1 SNHLY, CDR2 FYNNEI. The CDR3 runs 15 residues. The chain's CDR3 is CASTTQGARGEKLFF. CDR3 nucleotides: TGTGCCAGCACAACTCAGGGGGCGAGAGGAGAAAAACTGTTTTTT.

V usage is TRBV5-5 and J usage is TRBJ1-2, with 7 bases aligning to TRBD1. J was trimmed by 5 bases and V by 6 bases; bases with no gene match: 13. The CDR3 loop spans 15 amino acids. From germline, CDR1 is SGHKS and CDR2 YYEKEE (reference sequence). The CDR3 bases are TGTGCCAGCACTCTTACAGGGGTAGCTCCTTATGGCTACACCTTC. Encoded protein: CASTLTGVAPYGYTF.

This chain joins TRBV5-1 and TRBJ2-4, with 7 positions matching TRBD2. Germline lookup yields CDR1 SGHRS and CDR2 YFSETQ. The CDR3 runs 16 residues. Germline trimming cut 2 bases from V and 7 bases from J; bases unmatched to any gene: 12. As DNA, the CDR3 is TGCGCCAGCAGCTTTAGGTGGGAAGGGCGGGAGAACATTCAGTACTTC. Translation gives CASSFRWEGRENIQYF.

This chain uses TRBV11-2 with TRBJ2-5, with a possible D match to TRBD2 (7 bases). Trimming took 7 bases from V and 5 from J, leaving 17 bases between them. The CDR3 is made up of 14 amino acids. Germline V lookup: CDR1 SGHAT, CDR2 FQNNGV. CDR3 nucleotide sequence: TGTGCCAGCAACTGGGGGGGGGCAAAGGAGACCCAGTACTTC. The encoded protein is CASNWGGAKETQYF.

This clone was observed once. V is TRBV7-9 and J is TRBJ2-3; 8 bases align to TRBD1. CDR3 size: 16 residues. Trimming removed 3 bases from V and 2 bases from J; junction bases left unmatched: 7. The germline V gene encodes CDR1 SEHNR and CDR2 FQNEAQ (reference sequence). The CDR3 loop is CASSFYGQGFTDTQYF. The CDR3 DNA is TGTGCCAGCAGCTTTTATGGACAGGGCTTCACAGATACGCAGTATTTT. The variable domain in full, with the rest retrieved from reference TRBV7-9 and TRBJ2-3, is DTGVSQNPRHKITKRGQNVTFRCDPISEHNRLYWYRQTLGQGPEFLTYFQNEAQLEKSRLLSDRFSAERPKGSFSTLEIQRTEQGDSAMYLCASSFYGQGFTDTQYFGPGTRLTVL.

The rearrangement uses TRBV27 and TRBJ2-7, with D possibly matching TRBD1 (5 bases). Trimming took off 0 bases at V and 2 bases at J, with 17 bases between the two ends. Germline loops: CDR1 MNHEY, CDR2 SMNVEV (reference sequence). This CDR3 region has 17 residues. CDR3 protein: CASSLSGLSGWTYEQYF. CDR3 nucleotides: TGTGCCAGCAGTTTATCGGGCTTGTCAGGGTGGACCTACGAGCAGTACTTC.

The V and J genes are TRBV30 and TRBJ2-7, with D perhaps given as TRBD1 or TRBD2 (7 bases each). CDR3 length equals 12 residues. Per the germline V gene, CDR1 is GTSNPN and CDR2 is SVGIG (reference sequence). CDR3 DNA sequence: TGTGCGGGGGAGGGGGCAAAACGCGAGCAGTACTTC. Encoded protein: CAGEGAKREQYF.

This clone was observed a single time. The chain employs TRBV7-9 and TRBJ1-2; D unclear. The CDR3 contains 14 residues. Germline values: CDR1 SEHNR, CDR2 FQNEAQ (reference sequence). Between the trimmed V and J ends, which lost 5 bases and 4 bases, there was a span of 14 bases. For the CDR3, the DNA is TGTGCCAGCAGCCACCAGCGGAGCCCCTATGGCTACACCTTC. Amino acid sequence: CASSHQRSPYGYTF.

The V and J genes are TRBV5-1 and TRBJ2-1; D call uncertain. V was shortened by 3 bases and J by 9 bases, with 13 bases between the two germline ends. In germline, CDR1 is SGHRS, CDR2 YFSETQ. This CDR3 spans 13 amino acids. In nucleotides, the CDR3 is TGCGCCAGCAGCTCAGAGAGTAGCAGTGAGCAGTTCTTC. This sequence encodes CASSSESSSEQFF.

This chain joins TRBV4-1 and TRBJ2-1; 11 bases match TRBD2. V trimming: 2 bases; J trimming: 5 bases; junction bases outside the gene matches: 2. Germline V lookup: CDR1 MGHRA, CDR2 YSYEKL. The CDR3 totals 15 residues. The DNA for the CDR3 is TGCGCCAGCAGCCAACAGGGACTAGCGGACAATGAGCAGTTCTTC. It specifies CASSQQGLADNEQFF.

The chain recombines TRBV18 with TRBJ2-3; TRBD2 agrees at 9 bases. Germline CDR1 is KGHSH and CDR2 is LQKENI. Trimming cost V 5 bases and J 1 base; bases outside gene matches: 4. CDR3 length equals 15 residues. The CDR3 nucleotides are TGTGCCAGCTCATTTAAGCGGGGGGGCACAGATACGCAGTATTTT. This translates into CASSFKRGGTDTQYF. The full variable domain, with the rest looked up from reference TRBV18 and TRBJ2-3, is NAGVMQNPRHLVRRRGQEARLRCSPMKGHSHVYWYRQLPEEGLKFMVYLQKENIIDESGMPKERFSAEFPKEGPSILRIQQVVRGDSAAYFCASSFKRGGTDTQYFGPGTRLTVL.

V gene TRBV10-3 combines with J gene TRBJ1-5, with unresolved D. The CDR3 has 12 amino acids. Per the germline V gene, CDR1 is ENHRY and CDR2 is SYGVKD. Trimming shortened V by 6 bases and J by 1 base, and 4 bases separated the two germline ends. The CDR3 DNA reads TGTGCCATCAGAGAGAGCAATCAGCCCCAGCATTTT. Its protein product is CAIRESNQPQHF.

CDR3 coding DNA: TGTGCCAGCTCACTGGGGCTCGGGGAGACCCAGTACTTC. Translated, it gives CASSLGLGETQYF. V gene TRBV18 combines with J gene TRBJ2-5, with a possible D match to TRBD1 (5 bases). This CDR3 spans 13 amino acids. Germline-derived CDR1 and CDR2 are KGHSH and LQKENI. V lost 4 bases to trimming and J lost 5 bases, with 11 bases between them. Supplemented by reference TRBV18 and TRBJ2-5, the full variable domain reads NAGVMQNPRHLVRRRGQEARLRCSPMKGHSHVYWYRQLPEEGLKFMVYLQKENIIDESGMPKERFSAEFPKEGPSILRIQQVVRGDSAAYFCASSLGLGETQYFGPGTRLLVL.

The genes are TRBV5-4 and TRBJ1-1, with a weak D call TRBD1 (6 bases). In germline, CDR1 is SGHNT, CDR2 YYREEE (reference sequence). CDR3 length equals 14 residues. The ends were cut back, 7 bases at V and 0 bases at J, with 13 bases in the middle. The CDR3 sequence: CASAGAQVNTEAFF. CDR3 DNA sequence: TGTGCCAGCGCAGGGGCCCAGGTGAACACTGAAGCTTTCTTT.

This rearrangement joins TRBV5-1 to TRBJ2-2, with D perhaps TRBD1 or TRBD2 (5 bases each). This CDR3 spans 13 amino acids. Per germline, CDR1 SGHRS and CDR2 YFSETQ. V lost 7 bases to trimming and J lost 5 bases, with 12 bases between them. The CDR3 coding sequence is TGCGCCAGCGCCGGGGCCGAAACCGGGGAGCTGTTTTTT. As protein: CASAGAETGELFF. Using reference TRBV5-1 and TRBJ2-2 for the parts outside the CDR3, the full variable domain is KAGVTQTPRYLIKTRGQQVTLSCSPISGHRSVSWYQQTPGQGLQFLFEYFSETQRNKGNFPGRFSGRQFSNSRSEMNVSTLELGDSALYLCASAGAETGELFFGEGSRLTVL.

V and J are TRBV11-3 and TRBJ2-7, with 7 bases aligning to TRBD2. The trim removed 4 bases at V and 4 bases at J, leaving 4 bases unmatched. Germline values: CDR1 SGHNT, CDR2 YENEEA. The CDR3 totals 13 residues. The CDR3 nucleotides are TGTGCCAGCAGCTCTAGCGGCCCGTACGAGCAGTACTTC. It is translated as CASSSSGPYEQYF. The full variable domain, in which reference TRBV11-3 and TRBJ2-7 provide the parts outside the CDR3, is EAGVVQSPRYKIIEKKQPVAFWCNPISGHNTLYWYLQNLGQGPELLIRYENEEAVDDSQLPKDRFSAERLKGVDSTLKIQPAELGDSAVYLCASSSSGPYEQYFGPGTRLTVT.

CDR3 bases: TGTGCCAGCAGCAGGGCTCAGGGTAGCACCGGGGAGCTGTTTTTT. It yields the protein CASSRAQGSTGELFF. The chain carries TRBV7-9 and TRBJ2-2; TRBD1 is a possible D gene (5 bases). Trimming cost V 5 bases and J 4 bases, with 14 bases left between them. From germline, CDR1 is SEHNR and CDR2 FQNEAQ (reference sequence). The CDR3 covers 15 residues.

The J gene is TRBJ1-3, the V gene TRBV6-1; 7 positions match TRBD1. Germline CDR1 is MNHNS and CDR2 is SASEGT. This CDR3 comprises 15 residues. J gave up 8 bases and V 3 bases, and 10 bases lay outside the gene matches. CDR3 region: CASSETGSLVDTIYF. The CDR3 DNA sequence: TGTGCCAGCAGTGAGACAGGGAGCCTTGTAGACACCATATATTTT.

The rearrangement links TRBV7-8 to TRBJ2-4; tentative D call: TRBD1 (6 bases). Trimming took off 5 bases at V and 8 bases at J, with 16 bases between the two ends. CDR3 length equals 14 residues. The germline gives CDR1 SGHVS, CDR2 FQNEAQ. CDR3 loop: CASSPPQGRDIQYF. CDR3 DNA sequence: TGTGCCAGCAGCCCCCCACAGGGACGGGACATTCAGTACTTC.

This clone was observed a handful of times. This chain uses TRBV10-2 with TRBJ1-5, with TRBD1 matching 8 bases. Germline CDR1 and CDR2: WSHSY and SAAADI. The CDR3 loop spans 15 amino acids. With V trimmed by 6 bases and J by 7 bases, 11 bases remained unmatched. The CDR3 is CASSRLGQGGQPQHF. In nucleotides, the CDR3 is TGCGCCAGCAGCCGATTAGGACAGGGAGGACAGCCCCAGCATTTT.

This sequence joins TRBV5-1 and TRBJ1-4, with 9 bases aligning to TRBD1. Germline-derived CDR1 and CDR2 are SGHRS and YFSETQ. CDR3 length equals 15 residues. The ends lost 4 bases at V and 8 bases at J; junction bases unmatched: 9. CDR3 DNA: TGCGCCAGCAGCCTCATCCCCACAGGGGGCGAAAAACTGTTTTTT. Protein product: CASSLIPTGGEKLFF.

This chain connects TRBV7-9 to TRBJ2-2; TRBD1 aligns across 10 bases. This CDR3 region has 15 residues. V shed 6 bases, J shed 1 base, and the junction held 2 bases outside the gene matches. Per germline, CDR1 SEHNR and CDR2 FQNEAQ (reference sequence). The CDR3 loop is CASRRDRGNTGELFF. Written as DNA, the CDR3 is TGTGCCAGCAGGCGGGACAGGGGGAACACCGGGGAGCTGTTTTTT.